This entry concerns a single T cell receptor (beta chain). The antigen is unknown. CDR3 length: 15 amino acids. CDR1 and CDR2 (germline): SQVTM, ANQGSEA. V was cut by 5 bases and J by 2 bases, with 18 bases left in between. Amplification used 60 Vbeta primers and 13 Jbeta primers. The protocol was immunoSEQ multiplex PCR, while the TCRdb copy is restricted to in-frame clones and leaves out a portion. Of 120,000 or so clones listed, roughly 80% are singletons. This sample was included in a study of cytomegalovirus exposure and HLA in healthy donors. Study-level points and caveats: Several of the most significant clusters appeared, in a later analysis, to be linked to common viral pathogens. Owing to their indistinguishability, certain V segments, notably TRBV6-2 and TRBV6-3, were excluded. Reportedly, HLA-A and HLA-B alleles of most subjects were accurately predicted from TCR beta. Immune exposure was documented only through CMV serostatus.

The sequenced sample was PBMCs. The J gene is TRBJ2-5, the V gene TRBV29-1; a weak D match, TRBD2 (6 bases). The TCR comes from a female donor in good health and CMV-seronegative. In nucleotides, the CDR3 is TGCAGCGTTCGGGGAGGCAGCCGTAGTCAAGAGACCCAGTACTTC. Translating it yields CSVRGGSRSQETQYF.